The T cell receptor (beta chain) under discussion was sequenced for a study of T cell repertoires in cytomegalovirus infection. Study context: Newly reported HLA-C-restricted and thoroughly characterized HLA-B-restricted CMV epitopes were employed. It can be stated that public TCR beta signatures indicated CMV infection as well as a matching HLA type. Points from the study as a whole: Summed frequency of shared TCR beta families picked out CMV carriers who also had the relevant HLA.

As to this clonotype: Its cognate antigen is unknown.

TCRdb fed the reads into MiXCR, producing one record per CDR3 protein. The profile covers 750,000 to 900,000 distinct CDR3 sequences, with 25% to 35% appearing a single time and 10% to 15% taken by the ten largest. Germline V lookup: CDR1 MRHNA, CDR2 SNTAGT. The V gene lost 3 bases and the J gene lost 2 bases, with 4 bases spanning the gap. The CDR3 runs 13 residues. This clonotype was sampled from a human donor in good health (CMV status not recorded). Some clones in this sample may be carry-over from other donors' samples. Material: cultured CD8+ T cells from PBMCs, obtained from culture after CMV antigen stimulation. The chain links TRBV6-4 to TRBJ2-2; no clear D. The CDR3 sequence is CASSEDNTGELFF. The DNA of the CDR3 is TGTGCCAGCAGTGAGGACAACACCGGGGAGCTGTTTTTT.